The present T cell receptor (beta chain) was sequenced within a study of memory CD4+ T cells and cytomegalovirus serostatus. This clone was seen a handful of times. Antigen unknown. Measured with immunoSEQ multiplex PCR; TCRdb has only the in-frame clones, and not every one. The table includes 45,000 to 60,000 clones, about 73% detected once. The sort gate was single viable CD3+CD4+CD8-CD45RO+ cells for memory CD4+ T cells. Per the germline V gene, CDR1 is MNHNS and CDR2 is SASEGT. The CDR3 sequence is 15 residues long. V was clipped by 11 bases and J by 3 bases, with 19 bases between them. General study points: Suggested: most of the CMV-linked TCR signature lies in CD4+ memory cells.

The origin of this receptor is an adult in good health and CMV-seronegative. The gene calls are TRBV6-1 and TRBJ1-4; the D is unclear. Material: memory CD4+ T cells from blood. The CDR3 reads CAACPPRAANEKLFF. Written as DNA, the CDR3 is TGTGCCGCATGTCCCCCGAGGGCAGCTAATGAAAAACTGTTTTTT.